A selection of T cell receptor beta chains follows, all from one sample in a study of T cell repertoires in cytomegalovirus infection. Their antigens are not known. TCRdb re-analysed the reads in MiXCR, keeping a single row per CDR3 protein. This sample has over 250,000 distinct CDR3 sequences, with approximately 22% found just once. The starting material was cultured PBMCs, obtained from culture after CMV antigen stimulation. These receptors all stem from a human donor in good health (CMV status not recorded). Some clones in this sample may be carry-over from other donors' samples. Each CDR3 is given with its conserved first and last residue. Fields, in order: D gene, J gene, V gene, CDR3 protein. The D gene is left open where the match is weak.

>.|TRBJ2-1|TRBV7-9
CASSPPGLPYNEQFF
>.|TRBJ1-1|TRBV6-5
CASSYFAEMNTEAFF
>.|TRBJ1-1|TRBV12-3/TRBV12-4
CASSLDRWWTEAFF
>.|TRBJ1-5|TRBV7-2
CASSPTTNQPQHF
>.|TRBJ2-2|TRBV11-2
CASNFLGELFF
>.|TRBJ1-4|TRBV6-2/TRBV6-3
CASSMTVEKLFF
>.|TRBJ2-3|TRBV6-1
CASRGGGGADTQYF
>.|TRBJ2-2|TRBV7-7
CASSSANTGELFF
>TRBD2|TRBJ2-2|TRBV19
CASSIPPLAGGGTGELFF
>TRBD2|TRBJ2-1|TRBV4-3
CASSQEGLAGYNEQFF
>TRBD2|TRBJ2-2|TRBV6-5
CASSYGASGHTGELFF
>.|TRBJ2-5|TRBV6-2/TRBV6-3
CASSYGATRTQYF
>TRBD1|TRBJ1-2|TRBV7-2
CASSLWDSNYGYTF
>.|TRBJ2-1|TRBV5-6
CASSLGVPGREQFF
>.|TRBJ1-3|TRBV6-5
CASSIRTAGPGNTIYF
>.|TRBJ2-2|TRBV7-3
CAGRVYTGELFF
>.|TRBJ1-3|TRBV12-3/TRBV12-4
CASTHLQGLFGNTIYF
>TRBD2|TRBJ2-1|TRBV12-3/TRBV12-4
CASSWGLAGVDEQFF
>TRBD1|TRBJ2-2|TRBV6-2/TRBV6-3
CASRPTGSTGELFF
>.|TRBJ1-5|TRBV7-2
CASSFSQPDQPQHF
>TRBD2|TRBJ2-3|TRBV12-3/TRBV12-4
CASSLELAGGDTQYF
>.|TRBJ2-3|TRBV7-2
CASSLAMTDTQYF
>TRBD2|TRBJ2-3|TRBV20-1
CSAISGTSTYF
>.|TRBJ1-1|TRBV20-1
CSARDFLSTVYTEAFF
>TRBD2|TRBJ2-1|TRBV12-3/TRBV12-4
CASSLGTSGAPYNEQFF
>TRBD1|TRBJ2-2|TRBV5-1
CASSTGTAGELFF
>.|TRBJ2-1|TRBV7-2
CASSPRTGYNEQFF
>.|TRBJ1-2|TRBV20-1
CSARDERGYTF
>.|TRBJ2-2|TRBV28
CASSLGGGPGNTGELFF
>TRBD1|TRBJ2-1|TRBV12-3/TRBV12-4
CASSLDRGPPYNEQFF
>.|TRBJ2-2|TRBV7-4
CASSSSASNTGELFF
>TRBD1|TRBJ2-5|TRBV12-5
CASAGTVMETQYF
>.|TRBJ1-6|TRBV7-2
CASSPGRGYDSPLHF
>TRBD2|TRBJ2-1|TRBV20-1
CSARRTSGNIMRDEQFF
>.|TRBJ1-1|TRBV5-1
CASSLGYGRGNTEAFF
>.|TRBJ2-2|TRBV7-6
CASSSRLWKVGELFF
>TRBD2|TRBJ2-1|TRBV7-2
CASSQRLAGAYNEQFF
>TRBD1|TRBJ2-3|TRBV4-3
CASSHVQGARDTQYF
>.|TRBJ1-2|TRBV5-4
CASSNGGVAGYTF
>TRBD1|TRBJ2-5|TRBV27
CASSATSGTGRRETQYF
>TRBD2|TRBJ2-3|TRBV15
CATSRDPGTSGLTQYF
>.|TRBJ1-2|TRBV7-2
CASRPDRSGGYTF
>TRBD1|TRBJ1-2|TRBV11-2
CASSLGGQGWYGYTF
>.|TRBJ1-2|TRBV7-8
CASSLVQDRNYGYTF
>.|TRBJ1-3|TRBV7-9
CASSLRDQVSGNTIYF
>.|TRBJ2-5|TRBV7-2
CASSLGTQGSPKETQYF
>.|TRBJ2-7|TRBV7-6
CASSSFGLAASYEQYF
>.|TRBJ2-5|TRBV27
CASKTGRETQYF
>TRBD2|TRBJ2-3|TRBV7-2
CASTLFIAGGRDTQYF
>TRBD1|TRBJ2-2|TRBV5-5
CASSLRRGPGGELFF
>.|TRBJ2-2|TRBV4-3
CASSQDLVLNTGELFF